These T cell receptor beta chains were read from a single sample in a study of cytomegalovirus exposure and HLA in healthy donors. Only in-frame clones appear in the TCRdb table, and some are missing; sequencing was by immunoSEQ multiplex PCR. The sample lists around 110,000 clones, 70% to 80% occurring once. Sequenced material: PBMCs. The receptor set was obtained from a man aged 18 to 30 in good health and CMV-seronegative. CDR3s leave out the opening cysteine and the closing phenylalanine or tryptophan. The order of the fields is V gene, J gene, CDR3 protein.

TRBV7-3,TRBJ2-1,ASSPRLAGVGEQF
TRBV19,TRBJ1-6,ATTGTPDNSPLH
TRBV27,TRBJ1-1,ASRPSTGAMNTEAF
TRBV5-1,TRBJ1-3,ASSLAGASGNTIY
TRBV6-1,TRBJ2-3,ASQREAPFTDTQY
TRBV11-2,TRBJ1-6,ASSLRGGESSAPLH
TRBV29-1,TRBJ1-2,SVGSGYGYT
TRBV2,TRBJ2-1,ASKRASGGITYNEQF
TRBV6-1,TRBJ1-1,ASSQQGTTEAF
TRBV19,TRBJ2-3,ASKRVLAGPDTQY
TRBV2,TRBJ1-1,ASSSGTGRLNTEAF
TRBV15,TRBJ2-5,ATSYIGVEETQY
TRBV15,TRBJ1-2,ATSRTAGTAYGYT
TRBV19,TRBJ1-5,ASSIRRGNQPQH
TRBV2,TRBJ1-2,ASSERSEGGYT
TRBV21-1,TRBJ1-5,ASRNDSLNQPQH
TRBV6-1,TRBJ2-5,ASSEVQGGVRETQY
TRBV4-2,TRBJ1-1,ASSYTGENTEAF
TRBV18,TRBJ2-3,ASSRQGRSTDTQY
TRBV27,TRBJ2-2,ASSPLWQGNTGELF
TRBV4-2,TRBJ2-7,ASSQAGQTYEQY
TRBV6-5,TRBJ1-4,ASSYSGQGEGWLF
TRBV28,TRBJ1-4,ASHPGGGIRKLF
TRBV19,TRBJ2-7,ASSRSMRTGVNYEQY
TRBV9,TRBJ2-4,ASSALGQGENIQY
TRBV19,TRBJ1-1,ASSSPGQGDTEAF
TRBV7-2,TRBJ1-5,ASSLDLVAQPQH
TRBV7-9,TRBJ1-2,ATQVDGHT
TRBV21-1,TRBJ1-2,ASSKGDPCNYGYT
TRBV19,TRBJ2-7,ASSKTATSQTTYEQY
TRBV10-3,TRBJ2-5,AISITGSQETQY
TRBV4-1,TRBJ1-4,ASSLSSGTRNEKLF
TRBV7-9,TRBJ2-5,ASSVAGLQETQY
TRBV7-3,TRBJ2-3,ASSLGSGSSTDTQY
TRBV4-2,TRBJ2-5,ASSREETQY
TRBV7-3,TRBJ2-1,ASSPRDRGIEQF
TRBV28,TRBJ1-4,ASSARRGRRVREKLF
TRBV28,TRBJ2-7,ASSTTRPRESSYEQY
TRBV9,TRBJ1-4,ASSVSDRREKLF
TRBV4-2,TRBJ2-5,ASSQEGRGVYQETQY
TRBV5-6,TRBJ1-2,ASSLSRVLRYT
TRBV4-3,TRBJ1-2,ASSQEGTGGAPYT
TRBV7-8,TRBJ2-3,ASSSSRDRFTDTQY
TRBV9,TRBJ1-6,ASSMTGVNSPLH
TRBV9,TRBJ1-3,ASSALDRWTGNTIY
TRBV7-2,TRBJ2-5,ASSLVPSQETQY
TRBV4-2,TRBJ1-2,ASSQAETAYGYT
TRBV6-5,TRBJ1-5,ASSPDRAYQPQH
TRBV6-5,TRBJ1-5,ASSYSRAGNQPQH
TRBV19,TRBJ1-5,ASSPGQTQH
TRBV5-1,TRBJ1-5,ATPPRQVSNQPQH
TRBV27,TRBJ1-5,ASSSGAEQPQH
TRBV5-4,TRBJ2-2,ASSQEQGNTGELF
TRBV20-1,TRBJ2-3,SPTADTQY
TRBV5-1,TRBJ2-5,ASSLAPGQVLQETQY
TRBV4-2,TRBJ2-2,ASSSLAGGRTGELF
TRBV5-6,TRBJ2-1,ASRRGGWDNEQF
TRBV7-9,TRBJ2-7,ASSQGPGRALEQY
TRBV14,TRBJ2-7,ASSQEPDRLTYEQY